These 14 T cell receptor beta chains were sequenced from one sample in a study of blood T cell repertoires in COVID-19. Only in-frame clones appear in the TCRdb table, and some are missing; sequencing was by immunoSEQ multiplex PCR. The top ten clones hold approximately 11% of a sample with about 140,000 clones, 80% to 90% of them seen once. The specimen sequenced was peripheral blood. These TCRs come from a woman older than 75 with acute or convalescent COVID-19.

The chain couples TRBV2 to TRBJ1-6; 7 positions agree with TRBD1. The CDR3 is 15 residues long. In germline, CDR1 is SNHLY, CDR2 FYNNEI. V dropped 4 bases and J dropped 7; count of bases not matched to a gene: 7. CDR3 loop: CASSGQGGVNSPLHF. The CDR3 nucleotides read TGTGCCAGCAGTGGGCAGGGGGGCGTAAATTCACCCCTCCACTTT.

The chain employs TRBV5-4 and TRBJ1-1, with a tentative D call TRBD1 (6 bases). The V and J ends lost 1 base and 4 bases respectively, with 14 bases between them. The CDR3 contains 15 residues. The V gene's germline CDR1 is SGHNT and CDR2 YYREEE (reference sequence). DNA of the CDR3: TGTGCCAGCAGCTTGCCAGGGGAATGGGGCACTGAAGCTTTCTTT. This translates into CASSLPGEWGTEAFF.

The CDR3 region has the DNA TGTGCCAGCAGTGAAGACAGGGACTATGGCTACACCTTC. Its protein product is CASSEDRDYGYTF. The chain links TRBV2 to TRBJ1-2; perhaps TRBD1 as D (6 bases). Between the trimmed V and J ends, which lost 1 base and 3 bases, there was a span of 6 bases. Looked up from germline, CDR1 is SNHLY and CDR2 is FYNNEI. The length of the CDR3 is 13 residues.

The chain links TRBV6-2 or TRBV6-3 to TRBJ2-6, with D possibly matching TRBD1 (6 bases). Trimming removed 5 bases at V and 0 bases at J, with 23 bases between. This CDR3 comprises 20 residues. CDR1 and CDR2 (germline): MNHEY, SVGEGT. CDR3 sequence reads: CASSGTSQGLLYSGANVLTF. Written as DNA, the CDR3 is TGTGCCAGCAGTGGCACGAGTCAGGGGCTTTTGTACTCTGGGGCCAACGTCCTGACTTTC.

V usage is TRBV5-1 and J usage is TRBJ1-5; the D gene is possibly TRBD1 (6 bases). Between the trimmed V and J ends, which lost 3 bases and 4 bases, there was a span of 8 bases. CDR1 is SGHRS, CDR2 YFSETQ, per germline. The CDR3 covers 13 residues. The CDR3 sequence is CASSWQGNQPQHF. The CDR3 nucleotides are TGCGCCAGCAGCTGGCAGGGGAATCAGCCCCAGCATTTT.

The chain couples TRBV27 to TRBJ2-7, with 8 positions matching TRBD2. The CDR3 runs 14 residues. Losses at the gene ends were 6 bases for V and 4 bases for J; bases not matched to a gene: 8. The V gene's germline CDR1 is MNHEY and CDR2 SMNVEV (reference sequence). This CDR3 reads CASRVAGPPYEQYF. CDR3 DNA sequence: TGTGCCAGCAGAGTAGCGGGGCCCCCTTACGAGCAGTACTTC.

J is TRBJ1-1 and V is TRBV2, with D possibly being TRBD1 (6 bases). This CDR3 spans 13 amino acids. V lost 7 bases and J lost 1, with 10 bases in between. From germline, CDR1 is SNHLY and CDR2 FYNNEI. CDR3 residues: CASTTDRNTEAFF. In nucleotides, the CDR3 is TGTGCCAGCACTACGGACAGGAACACTGAAGCTTTCTTT. Full variable domain (remainder filled in from reference TRBV2 and TRBJ1-1): EPEVTQTPSHQVTQMGQEVILRCVPISNHLYFYWYRQILGQKVEFLVSFYNNEISEKSEIFDDQFSVERPDGSNFTLKIRSTKLEDSAMYFCASTTDRNTEAFFGQGTRLTVV.

This clone has a single count. J is TRBJ2-1 and V is TRBV11-2; TRBD2 agrees at 10 bases. Trimming cost V 5 bases and J 9 bases; bases outside gene matches: 10. Per the germline V gene, CDR1 is SGHAT and CDR2 is FQNNGV. CDR3 length equals 15 residues. CDR3 residues: CASSPERGGPFEQFF. CDR3 nucleotide sequence: TGTGCCAGCAGCCCTGAGCGGGGGGGCCCGTTTGAGCAGTTCTTC.

The chain combines TRBV6-5 with TRBJ2-7, with 7 bases that match TRBD1. The CDR3 is 14 residues long. Germline assignment: CDR1 MNHEY and CDR2 SVGAGI. The V gene end was trimmed by 2 bases and the J gene end by 6 bases; junction bases not matched to a gene: 7. CDR3 in DNA: TGTGCCAGCAGTTACCCCCGACAGGGTGGCGAGCAGTACTTC. It translates to CASSYPRQGGEQYF.

The V and J genes are TRBV21-1 and TRBJ2-1; the table names TRBD2, a call not compared with the DNA. TRBV21-1 is deemed a pseudogene. This CDR3 is 10 amino acids long. CDR3 nucleotides: TGTGCCAGGGCGGGTAATGAGCAGTTCTTC. Protein product: CARAGNEQFF.

This chain uses TRBV5-4 with TRBJ1-1; 7 nucleotides agree with TRBD1. Germline CDR1 and CDR2: SGHNT and YYREEE (reference sequence). The CDR3 sequence is 14 residues long. Unmatched junction bases numbered 4, after V lost 4 bases and J lost 1 base. The CDR3 bases are TGTGCCAGCAGCCCACAGGGGAGGAACACTGAAGCTTTCTTT. Amino acids: CASSPQGRNTEAFF.

The chain links TRBV6-6 to TRBJ1-6; TRBD1 might be the D (6 bases). Germline CDR1 reads MNHNY; CDR2 reads SVGAGI (reference sequence). V gave up 5 bases and J gave up 12 bases, with 17 bases separating them. The CDR3 is 14 residues long. In DNA form, the CDR3 reads TGTGCCAGCAGTACAACCCCAGGGGTACTACCCCTCCACTTT. Its protein product is CASSTTPGVLPLHF.

The V and J genes are TRBV5-4 and TRBJ1-3; 8 nucleotides match TRBD1. With V trimmed by 4 bases and J by 4 bases, 4 bases remained unmatched. Germline values: CDR1 SGHNT, CDR2 YYREEE (reference sequence). The CDR3 runs to 14 residues. The chain's CDR3 is CASSGQGLGNTIYF. The CDR3 nucleotides read TGTGCCAGCAGCGGACAGGGTTTGGGAAACACCATATATTTT.

CDR3 coding DNA: TGTGCCAGTAGTATTAGGGGACAGGGGTTCTACGAGCAGTACTTC. Translation gives CASSIRGQGFYEQYF. This chain uses TRBV19 with TRBJ2-7; 10 nucleotides match TRBD1. The CDR3 covers 15 residues. Germline CDR1 LNHDA, CDR2 SQIVND (reference sequence). The junction had 5 bases not matched to a gene; V was cut back by 3 bases and J by 3 bases.